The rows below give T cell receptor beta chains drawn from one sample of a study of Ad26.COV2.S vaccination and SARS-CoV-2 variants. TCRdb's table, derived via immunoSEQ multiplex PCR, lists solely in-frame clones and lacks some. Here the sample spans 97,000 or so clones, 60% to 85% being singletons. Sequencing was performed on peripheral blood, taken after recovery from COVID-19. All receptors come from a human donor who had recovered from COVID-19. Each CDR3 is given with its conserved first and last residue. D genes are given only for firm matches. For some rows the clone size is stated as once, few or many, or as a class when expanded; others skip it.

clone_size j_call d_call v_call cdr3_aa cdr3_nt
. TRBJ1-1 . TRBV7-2 CASSLRMGEATEAFF TGTGCCAGCAGCTTACGGATGGGGGAGGCCACTGAAGCTTTCTTT
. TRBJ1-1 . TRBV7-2 CASSLQRLTEAFF TGTGCCAGCAGCTTACAACGGCTCACTGAAGCTTTCTTT
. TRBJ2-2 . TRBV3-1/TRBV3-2 CASSQVRDGELFF TGTGCCAGCAGCCAAGTTCGAGACGGGGAGCTGTTTTTT
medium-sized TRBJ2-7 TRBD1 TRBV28 CASSSTGEVVYEQYF TGTGCCAGCAGTTCGACAGGGGAGGTTGTTTACGAGCAGTACTTC
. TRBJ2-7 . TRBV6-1 CASSDLGTRFSHEQYF TGTGCCAGCAGTGATTTAGGGACAAGATTTTCCCACGAGCAGTACTTC
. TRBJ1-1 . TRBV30 CAWSEGGRLNTEAFF TGTGCCTGGAGTGAAGGAGGGAGGTTGAACACTGAAGCTTTCTTT
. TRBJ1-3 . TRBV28 CASIDRLSGNTIYF TGTGCCAGCATCGACCGGCTCTCTGGAAACACCATATATTTT
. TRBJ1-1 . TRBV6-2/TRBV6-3 CASSKHQNTEAFF TGTGCCAGCAGTAAACACCAGAACACTGAAGCTTTCTTT
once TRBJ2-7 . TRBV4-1 CASSQPGLGYEQYF TGCGCCAGCAGCCAACCGGGACTTGGCTACGAGCAGTACTTC
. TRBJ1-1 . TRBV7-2 CASSPQGRRTEAFF TGTGCCAGCAGCCCTCAGGGGCGGCGGACTGAAGCTTTCTTT
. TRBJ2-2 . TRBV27 CASRTTRGDTGELFF TGTGCCAGCAGGACGACCAGGGGCGACACCGGGGAGCTGTTTTTT
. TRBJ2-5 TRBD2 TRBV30 CASVTSGGRGETQYF TGTGCCAGCGTGACTAGCGGGGGGCGAGGAGAGACCCAGTACTTC
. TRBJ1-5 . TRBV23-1 CASSLFADSNQPQHF TGCGCCAGCAGTCTTTTTGCAGATAGCAATCAGCCCCAGCATTTT
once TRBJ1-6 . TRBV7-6 CASSQAGDSYNSPLHF TGTGCCAGCAGCCAGGCAGGGGATAGTTATAATTCACCCCTCCACTTT
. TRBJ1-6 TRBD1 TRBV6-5 CASSRDRDYNSPLHF TGTGCCAGCAGTAGGGACAGGGACTATAATTCACCCCTCCACTTT
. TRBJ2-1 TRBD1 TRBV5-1 CASSSTGAEDEQFF TGCGCCAGCAGCAGTACAGGGGCGGAGGATGAGCAGTTCTTC
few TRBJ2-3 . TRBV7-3 CASSQLGSDTQYF TGTGCCAGCAGCCAACTAGGGAGCGATACGCAGTATTTT
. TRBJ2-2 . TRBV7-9 CASSQPLGAFGELFF TGTGCCAGCAGCCAGCCATTGGGGGCTTTCGGGGAGCTGTTTTTT
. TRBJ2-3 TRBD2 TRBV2 CASRWTSDITDTQYF TGTGCCAGCCGTTGGACTAGTGATATCACAGATACGCAGTATTTT
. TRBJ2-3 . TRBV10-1 CASRDSDTDTQYF TGCGCCAGCAGGGACAGCGACACAGATACGCAGTATTTT
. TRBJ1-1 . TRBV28 CASSLRRATEAFF TGTGCCAGCAGCCTGAGAAGGGCAACTGAAGCTTTCTTT
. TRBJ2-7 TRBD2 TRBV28 CASTSWVAGGGEQYF TGTGCCAGCACCTCATGGGTAGCGGGGGGAGGGGAGCAGTACTTC
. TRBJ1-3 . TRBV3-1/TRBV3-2 CASSHLAQDPGNTIYF TGTGCCAGCAGCCACTTAGCACAGGATCCTGGAAACACCATATATTTT
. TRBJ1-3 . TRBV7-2 CASSLDTPSGNTIYF TGTGCCAGCAGCTTAGACACACCCTCTGGAAACACCATATATTTT
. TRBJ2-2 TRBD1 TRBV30 CAFQGKGAGGELFF TGTGCCTTCCAAGGGAAGGGGGCAGGAGGGGAGCTGTTTTTT
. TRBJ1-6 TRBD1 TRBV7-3 CASSMTGGGSPLHF TGTGCCAGCAGCATGACAGGGGGTGGCTCACCCCTCCACTTT
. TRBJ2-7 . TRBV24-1 CATSDSLAGYEQYF TGTGCCACCAGTGATTCCTTAGCAGGCTACGAGCAGTACTTC
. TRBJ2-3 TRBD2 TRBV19 CASSLGLAESTDTQYF TGTGCCAGTAGTCTGGGACTAGCGGAGAGCACAGATACGCAGTATTTT
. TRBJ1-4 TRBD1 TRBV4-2 CASSQDGTGGEKLFF TGTGCCAGCAGCCAAGACGGGACAGGGGGCGAAAAACTGTTTTTT
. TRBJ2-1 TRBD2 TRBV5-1 CASSLVGGGANGEQFF TGCGCCAGCAGCTTGGTAGGCGGGGGGGCCAACGGTGAGCAGTTCTTC
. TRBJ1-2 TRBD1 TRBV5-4 CASSSGTAVGSYGYTF TGTGCCAGCAGCTCCGGGACAGCCGTGGGGAGCTATGGCTACACCTTC
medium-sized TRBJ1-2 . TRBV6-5 CASSPATGTAYGYTF TGTGCCAGCAGTCCTGCGACAGGAACCGCCTATGGCTACACCTTC
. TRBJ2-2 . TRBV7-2 CASSFAENTGELFF TGTGCCAGCAGCTTTGCGGAGAACACCGGGGAGCTGTTTTTT
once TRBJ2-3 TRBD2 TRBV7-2 CASSLGSGGRYTQYF TGTGCCAGCAGCTTAGGATCGGGGGGGCGGTATACGCAGTATTTT
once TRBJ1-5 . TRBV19 CASSMRGVNQPQHF TGTGCCAGTAGTATGCGGGGGGTCAATCAGCCCCAGCATTTT
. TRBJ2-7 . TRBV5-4 CASSLDGVSEQYF TGTGCCAGCAGCTTGGATGGGGTTAGCGAGCAGTACTTC
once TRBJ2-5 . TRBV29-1 CSVEVGSRETQYF TGCAGCGTTGAGGTTGGCTCACGAGAGACCCAGTACTTC
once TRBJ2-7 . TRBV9 CASSATPDTYEQYF TGTGCCAGCAGCGCTACCCCCGACACCTACGAGCAGTACTTC
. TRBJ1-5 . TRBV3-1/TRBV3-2 CASSQRGGQPQHF TGTGCCAGCAGCCAAAGGGGAGGGCAGCCCCAGCATTTT
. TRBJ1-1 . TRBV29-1 CSVGQGNTEAFF TGCAGCGTTGGTCAGGGGAACACTGAAGCTTTCTTT
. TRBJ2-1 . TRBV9 CASSVGSYNEQFF TGTGCCAGCAGCGTAGGCTCGTACAATGAGCAGTTCTTC
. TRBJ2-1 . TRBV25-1 CASAQRASSYNEQFF TGTGCCAGCGCTCAGCGGGCAAGCTCCTACAATGAGCAGTTCTTC
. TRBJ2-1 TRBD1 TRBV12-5 CASGLGLGDSEQFF TGTGCTAGTGGTTTGGGCCTGGGGGACAGCGAGCAGTTCTTC
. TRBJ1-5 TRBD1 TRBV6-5 CASSSTGGPQPQHF TGTGCCAGCAGTTCCACAGGGGGACCTCAGCCCCAGCATTTT
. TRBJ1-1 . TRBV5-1 CASSLDANTEAFF TGCGCCAGCAGCTTGGATGCGAACACTGAAGCTTTCTTT
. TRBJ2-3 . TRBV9 CASSVDADTQYF TGTGCCAGCAGCGTAGATGCTGATACGCAGTATTTT
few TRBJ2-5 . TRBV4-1 CASSRSAGAYQETQYF TGCGCCAGCAGCCGTTCGGCGGGGGCCTATCAAGAGACCCAGTACTTC
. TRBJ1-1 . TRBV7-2 CASSLEGGVGNTEAFF TGTGCCAGCAGCTTAGAGGGAGGGGTAGGGAACACTGAAGCTTTCTTT
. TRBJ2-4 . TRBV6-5 CASSYHREAAKNIQYF TGTGCCAGCAGTTACCACAGGGAGGCAGCCAAAAACATTCAGTACTTC
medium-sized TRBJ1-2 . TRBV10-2 CASSDLRRTRIEGYTF TGCGCCAGCAGTGATTTGAGACGGACGAGGATCGAGGGCTACACCTTC
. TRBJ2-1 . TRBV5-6 CASTMGVHEQFF TGTGCCAGCACCATGGGGGTCCATGAGCAGTTCTTC
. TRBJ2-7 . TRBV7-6 CASSLGTGYEQYF TGTGCCAGCAGCTTAGGGACGGGCTACGAGCAGTACTTC
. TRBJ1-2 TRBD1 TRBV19 CASRTGAGNYGYTF TGTGCCAGTAGAACAGGGGCTGGTAACTATGGCTACACCTTC
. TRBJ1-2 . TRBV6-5 CASSYSMGSYGYTF TGTGCCAGCAGTTACTCGATGGGCAGCTATGGCTACACCTTC
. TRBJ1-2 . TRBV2 CASSWAGVGYTF TGTGCCAGCAGCTGGGCGGGCGTGGGCTACACCTTC
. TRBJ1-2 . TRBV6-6 CASTTGNYGYTF TGTGCCAGCACAACAGGGAACTATGGCTACACCTTC
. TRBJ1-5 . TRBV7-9 CASSLDTSSNQPQHF TGTGCCAGCAGCTTAGATACGAGCAGCAATCAGCCCCAGCATTTT